This T cell receptor beta chain was captured in a study of T cells in Graves' hyperthyroidism and ophthalmopathy. Study-wide background: Pretreatment peripheral blood was obtained at initial diagnosis. General study points: Blood also carried most thyroid clonotypes expanded above 0.001. Through a model of 13 V-J features, ophthalmopathy was separated from stable hyperthyroidism.

RNA transcripts provided the source from which TCR beta CDR3 regions were amplified. The primer set for the first-round RT-PCR of the TCR CDR3 was HTBI. TCRdb used MiXCR to reprocess the multiplex PCR reads, holding one entry per CDR3 protein. The sample carries hundreds of thousands of distinct CDR3 sequences, approximately 20% recorded once. Germline lookup yields CDR1 MNHNS and CDR2 SASEGT. V trimming: 8 bases; J trimming: 4 bases; junction bases outside the gene matches: 10. The CDR3 is 16 amino acids. Exclusion of patients followed from uncontrolled infection, other autoimmune disease, pregnancy or lactation. This clonotype occurred many times. Its antigen is still unknown.

The J gene is TRBJ2-2, the V gene TRBV6-1; 10 positions match TRBD2. Sample: blood. The receptor was derived from a man aged 35 to 55 with Graves' ophthalmopathy. The CDR3 DNA is TGTGCCAGCCTTCATCTAGCGGGAGAACGCACCGGGGAGCTGTTTTTT. Its translation: CASLHLAGERTGELFF.